The present entry profiles one T cell receptor (beta chain) with its context. These data are taken from a study of human T cells and chemical hapten exposure. As the library was built, unique molecular identifiers were attached to individual cDNA molecules. TCRdb itself ran the RACE reads through MiXCR, one entry per CDR3 protein. Found here are 300,000 to 450,000 distinct CDR3 sequences, 4.5% to 6% of them singletons; the top ten hold approximately 2.8%. The ends were cut back, 2 bases at V and 4 bases at J, with 8 bases in the middle. Germline V gives CDR1 SGHTA, CDR2 FQGNSA. The length of the CDR3 is 14 residues. Time point described: pre-sensitization, week 0. Treatment specified: therapeutic diphenylcyclopropenone sensitization with weekly scalp DPC. Patch tests were applied only after blood draws.

The V call is TRBV7-2, the J call TRBJ1-4; D remains unclear. The source is a woman between 45 and 60 years old with alopecia areata. Some clones in this sample may be carry-over from other donors' samples. Sequences were derived from whole blood, sampled in connection with sensitization to the hapten diphenylcyclopropenone (DPC). The chain's CDR3 is CASSLSGYNEKLFF. CDR3 DNA sequence: TGTGCCAGCAGCTTATCAGGTTATAATGAAAAACTGTTTTTT.